Reported below is one T cell receptor (beta chain). Its specificity is unknown. This sample is drawn from a study of cytomegalovirus exposure and HLA in healthy donors. Overall study findings and caveats: The study designated around 150 TCR beta chains cytomegalovirus-associated. CMV antigen specificity was confirmed in vitro for three CMV-associated chains. Some public TCRs appeared in many individuals, while most sequences were rare.

The CDR3 consists of 16 residues. Per germline, CDR1 MNHEY and CDR2 SVGAGI. Trimming removed 2 bases from V and 4 bases from J; junction bases left unmatched: 9. Here immunoSEQ multiplex PCR was the method, and the copy in TCRdb shows in-frame clones only, minus some. The sample contains 100,000 to 150,000 clones, over 65% of which appear only once. This clonotype was sampled from a woman aged 25 to 39 in good health and CMV-seronegative. The chain uses TRBV6-5 and TRBJ2-7; 9 bases are shared with TRBD1. The source material was PBMCs. Written as DNA, the CDR3 is TGTGCCAGCAGTTACCGAGGGACAGGGTTGAGGTACGAGCAGTACTTC. The encoded protein is CASSYRGTGLRYEQYF.